Below, one TCR beta chain is given with its context. Its antigen is still unknown. Germline lookup yields CDR1 DFQATT and CDR2 SNEGSKA (reference sequence). This CDR3 region has 11 residues. The data were taken from a study of T cells in localized non-small cell lung cancer. Points from the study as a whole: Owing to sequencing of a solitary tumor region, heterogeneity cannot be discounted. Paired adjacent lung recovered a median about 61 of the top 100 tumor clones.

Method: immunoSEQ multiplex PCR; TCRdb's copy keeps in-frame clones and lacks some. The profile covers roughly 14,000 clones, with approximately 84% appearing a single time and 3.5% to 4.5% taken by the ten largest. This sample comprised peripheral blood, obtained before any cancer treatment. The source of this sequence is a female donor over 55 with stage I squamous cell lung carcinoma. The chain has TRBV20-1 and TRBJ2-1; a weak D match, TRBD1 (5 bases). This CDR3 reads CSIRVGDEQFF. The CDR3 region has the DNA TGCAGCATCAGGGTAGGGGATGAGCAGTTCTTC.